The next 30 T cell receptor beta chains were all read from a single sample in a study of blood T cell dynamics during melanoma immunotherapy (dated by TCRdb to about 2020). The time point tag for this specimen amounts to: pre-treatment baseline. The library was produced with the immunoSEQ multiplex PCR assay. As stored in TCRdb, this immuneACCESS dataset retains in-frame rearrangements with V and J assigned. A fraction of the clones does not appear; measured against another copy, unresolved V genes explain less than half of the discrepancy, and the remainder lacks a known reason. For this sample there are approximately 15,000 clones; 70% to 90% appear just once. The ten largest clones add up to roughly 4.8% of the sample. Sequenced here: blood, sampled from a patient treated with checkpoint blockade. The origin of the receptors is a human donor with melanoma.

This clone was observed a few times. The rearrangement uses TRBV27 and TRBJ1-6, with 8 bases that match TRBD1. Germline V CDR1 and CDR2: MNHEY, SMNVEV (reference sequence). V shed 5 bases and J 9 bases; nucleotides not matched to a gene: 6. This CDR3 comprises 14 residues. The CDR3 region is CASSTDRGPSPLHF. CDR3 nucleotide sequence: TGTGCCAGCAGTACAGACAGGGGACCTTCACCCCTCCACTTT.

This chain links TRBV7-3 with TRBJ2-3; 8 bases line up with TRBD2. The CDR3 loop spans 15 amino acids. Trimming at V came to 2 bases and at J to 1 base, leaving 2 bases not matched to a gene. Germline CDR1 is SGHTA and CDR2 is FQGTGA. In DNA, the CDR3 is TGTGCCAGCAGCTTAGGAGCGGGGGGCACAGATACGCAGTATTTT. Its translation is CASSLGAGGTDTQYF.

The DNA of the CDR3 is TGTGCCAGCAGTCTAGCGGGGGGAACCTACGAGCAGTACTTC. Translated: CASSLAGGTYEQYF. The chain has TRBV6-5 and TRBJ2-7; TRBD2 aligns across 11 bases. CDR3 size: 14 residues. CDR1 MNHEY and CDR2 SVGAGI come from the germline V gene. J was trimmed by 2 bases and V by 5 bases; bases with no gene match: 2.

The J gene is TRBJ2-5, the V gene TRBV28; 8 bases are shared with TRBD2. CDR1 is MDHEN and CDR2 is SYDVKM in the germline V gene. After removal of 9 bases from V and 5 bases from J, the junction contained 14 bases not matched to a gene. The CDR3 runs 15 residues. The CDR3 loop reads CASQILSSGRETQYF. DNA for the CDR3: TGTGCCAGTCAGATCCTCTCTAGCGGGCGGGAGACCCAGTACTTC. Based on the CDR3 plus reference TRBV28 and TRBJ2-5, the full variable domain is DVKVTQSSRYLVKRTGEKVFLECVQDMDHENMFWYRQDPGLGLRLIYFSYDVKMKEKGDIPEGYSVSREKKERFSLILESASTNQTSMYLCASQILSSGRETQYFGPGTRLLVL.

The genes are TRBV14 and TRBJ2-1, with 7 bases lining up with TRBD2. V lost 0 bases to trimming and J lost 2 bases; unmatched junction nucleotides: 7. This CDR3 spans 17 amino acids. Germline V CDR1 and CDR2: SGHDN, FVKESK. The CDR3 region is CASSQDLIGLAYNEQFF. CDR3 sequence (DNA): TGTGCCAGCAGCCAAGATCTTATTGGACTAGCCTACAATGAGCAGTTCTTC. Variable domain in full (rest from reference TRBV14 and TRBJ2-1): EAGVTQFPSHSVIEKGQTVTLRCDPISGHDNLYWYRRVMGKEIKFLLHFVKESKQDESGMPNNRFLAERTGGTYSTLKVQPAELEDSGVYFCASSQDLIGLAYNEQFFGPGTRLTVL.

The chain recombines TRBV5-7 with TRBJ2-4; no clear D. TRBV5-7 is an ORF, and what it does is uncertain. With 0 bases removed from V and 7 bases from J, the gap between germline ends came to 5 bases. CDR3 length: 12 residues. The CDR3 bases are TGTGCCAGCAGCTTGGTGTGGAACATTCAGTACTTC. The encoded protein is CASSLVWNIQYF.

The chain has TRBV6-4 and TRBJ1-1; D possibly corresponds to TRBD1 (6 bases). Germline CDR1 reads MRHNA; CDR2 reads SNTAGT. V lost 0 bases to trimming and J lost 5 bases, with 13 bases between them. The CDR3 contains 15 residues. CDR3 sequence: CASSDSRDIKTEAFF. The CDR3 DNA sequence: TGTGCCAGCAGTGACTCGAGGGACATAAAGACTGAAGCTTTCTTT.

This chain uses TRBV7-2 with TRBJ2-3, with D hard to call. Deletions cut 5 bases from V and 4 bases from J, with 16 bases between. CDR3 length: 15 residues. CDR1 is SGHTA and CDR2 is FQGNSA in the germline V gene. The CDR3 region has the DNA TGTGCCAGCAGCAGCCCGTCCAGTAGCCCAGATACGCAGTATTTT. Encoded protein: CASSSPSSSPDTQYF. Full variable domain (outside the CDR3, taken from reference TRBV7-2 and TRBJ2-3): GAGVSQSPSNKVTEKGKDVELRCDPISGHTALYWYRQSLGQGLEFLIYFQGNSAPDKSGLPSDRFSAERTGGSVSTLTIQRTQQEDSAVYLCASSSPSSSPDTQYFGPGTRLTVL.

The V and J genes are TRBV4-1 and TRBJ2-5; 7 bases match TRBD1. V was pared by 4 bases and J by 3 bases, with 5 bases of the junction left unmatched. Germline V CDR1 and CDR2: MGHRA, YSYEKL. This CDR3 comprises 14 residues. The CDR3 reads CASSPWTGEETQYF. The CDR3 DNA reads TGCGCCAGCAGCCCTTGGACAGGAGAAGAGACCCAGTACTTC.

The V gene is TRBV11-2, the J gene TRBJ1-5, with 8 positions matching TRBD1. V shed 3 bases, J shed 6 bases, and the junction held 10 bases outside the gene matches. The CDR3 length is 16 residues. Looked up from germline, CDR1 is SGHAT and CDR2 is FQNNGV. In DNA, the CDR3 is TGTGCCAGCAGCTTTACAGGGGGAGGCTTTGGTCAGCCCCAGCATTTT. Translating it yields CASSFTGGGFGQPQHF.

The chain uses TRBV29-1 and TRBJ2-2; maybe TRBD2 (5 bases). The CDR3 has 14 residues. Trimming cost V 2 bases and J 7 bases, with 14 bases left between them. Germline lookup yields CDR1 SQVTM and CDR2 ANQGSEA. CDR3 protein: CSVETRLAGGELFF. DNA of the CDR3: TGCAGCGTTGAAACTCGGCTAGCTGGCGGGGAGCTGTTTTTT.

The sample holds a few counts of this clone. This chain uses TRBV19 with TRBJ1-5; TRBD1 matches 9 bases. CDR1 and CDR2 (germline): LNHDA, SQIVND (reference sequence). There are 14 residues in the CDR3. Trimming removed 8 bases from V and 6 bases from J; junction bases left unmatched: 8. The CDR3 sequence: CASAPDRGRQPQHF. The CDR3, as DNA: TGTGCCAGTGCCCCGGACAGGGGTCGTCAGCCCCAGCATTTT.

This clone was recorded a few times. This chain connects TRBV2 to TRBJ2-5; TRBD1 matches 9 bases. With 4 bases clipped from V and 3 bases from J, the junction kept 0 bases outside the gene matches. Germline values: CDR1 SNHLY, CDR2 FYNNEI. The CDR3 runs to 13 residues. The CDR3 protein is CASSGTGEETQYF. The CDR3 nucleotides read TGTGCCAGCAGTGGGACAGGGGAAGAGACCCAGTACTTC. The entire variable domain, with the rest obtained from reference TRBV2 and TRBJ2-5, is as follows: EPEVTQTPSHQVTQMGQEVILRCVPISNHLYFYWYRQILGQKVEFLVSFYNNEISEKSEIFDDQFSVERPDGSNFTLKIRSTKLEDSAMYFCASSGTGEETQYFGPGTRLLVL.

The chain is built from TRBV30 and TRBJ2-4; tentatively, D is TRBD1 (6 bases). The CDR3 is made up of 14 amino acids. V shed 0 bases and J shed 10 bases, with 16 bases lying between them. CDR1 GTSNPN and CDR2 SVGIG come from the germline V gene (reference sequence). The CDR3 nucleotides read TGTGCCTGGAGTGTACGCCAGGGACAAGGGATTCAGTACTTC. It encodes CAWSVRQGQGIQYF.

The gene calls are TRBV10-3 and TRBJ1-2; D uncertain. Germline V gene sequence: CDR1 ENHRY, CDR2 SYGVKD. The CDR3 runs to 14 residues. The V end was cut by 4 bases, the J end by 3 bases, with 12 bases between. DNA for the CDR3: TGTGCCATCAGTGCCACAGTACTATACTATGGCTACACCTTC. Protein sequence: CAISATVLYYGYTF.

The V gene is TRBV7-6, the J gene TRBJ1-4; 7 positions agree with TRBD1. Trimming cost V 5 bases and J 6 bases; bases outside gene matches: 6. Germline CDR1 and CDR2: SGHVS and FNYEAQ. The CDR3 contains 14 residues. The CDR3 protein is CASSGRQGYEKLFF. CDR3 coding DNA: TGTGCCAGCAGCGGCAGACAGGGTTATGAAAAACTGTTTTTT.

This clone was detected only a few times. V is TRBV11-2 and J is TRBJ1-6; a weak D match, TRBD1 (5 bases). The CDR3 spans 15 residues. V was clipped by 3 bases and J by 9 bases, with 15 bases between them. Germline CDR1 is SGHAT and CDR2 is FQNNGV. The CDR3 nucleotides read TGTGCCAGCAGCTTTACCGGGGCGGTCGGTTCACCCCTCCACTTT. Translation gives CASSFTGAVGSPLHF.

The J gene is TRBJ2-2, the V gene TRBV9; 7 bases agree with TRBD1. The CDR3 is 14 amino acids. V lost 3 bases and J lost 6; bases outside the gene matches: 5. In germline, CDR1 is SGDLS, CDR2 YYNGEE. The chain's CDR3 is CASSAQGVPGELFF. For the CDR3, the DNA is TGTGCCAGCAGCGCCCAGGGGGTCCCCGGGGAGCTGTTTTTT.

The chain employs TRBV29-1 and TRBJ1-2; D is possibly TRBD1 (6 bases). There are 16 residues in the CDR3. In germline, CDR1 is SQVTM, CDR2 ANQGSEA. V lost 3 bases to trimming and J lost 0 bases, with 17 bases between them. This chain's CDR3 is CSVDLGARGSNYGYTF. CDR3 nucleotide sequence: TGCAGCGTTGACCTAGGGGCCAGGGGCTCTAACTATGGCTACACCTTC.

This clone was seen just once. This chain connects TRBV6-5 to TRBJ1-4; D is unresolved. The length of the CDR3 is 12 residues. From germline, CDR1 is MNHEY and CDR2 SVGAGI. V shed 6 bases and J shed 3 bases, with 5 bases lying between them. This chain's CDR3 is CASRGSNEKLFF. The CDR3 nucleotides read TGTGCCAGCAGGGGATCTAATGAAAAACTGTTTTTT.

The chain carries TRBV29-1 and TRBJ1-4, with D possibly TRBD1 on 5 matching bases. V lost 1 base and J lost 10, with 13 bases in between. Germline V CDR1 and CDR2: SQVTM, ANQGSEA. This CDR3 spans 13 amino acids. CDR3 bases: TGCAGCGTTGAAGGTGACAGTGATGGAAAACTGTTTTTT. This translates into CSVEGDSDGKLFF.

The J gene is TRBJ1-4, the V gene TRBV18, with D perhaps TRBD1 (6 bases). The CDR3 is 15 residues long. Germline-derived CDR1 and CDR2 are KGHSH and LQKENI. Between the trimmed V and J ends, which lost 0 bases and 4 bases, there was a span of 9 bases. The CDR3 bases are TGTGCCAGCTCACCACCGGGACAAATTAATGAAAAACTGTTTTTT. The encoded protein is CASSPPGQINEKLFF.

This rearrangement joins TRBV20-1 to TRBJ2-3; TRBD2 matches 7 bases. The length of the CDR3 is 10 residues. Germline trimming cut 6 bases from V and 9 bases from J; bases unmatched to any gene: 3. Germline V gene data show CDR1 as DFQATT and CDR2 as SNEGSKA (reference sequence). The CDR3 protein is CSARRGTQYF. The CDR3 region has the DNA TGCAGTGCCCGGCGGGGGACGCAGTATTTT.

The V gene is TRBV29-1, the J gene TRBJ2-1; 10 nucleotides line up with TRBD1. Germline CDR1 is SQVTM and CDR2 is ANQGSEA. V trimming: 8 bases; J trimming: 0 bases; junction bases outside the gene matches: 13. The CDR3 extends over 17 amino acids. CDR3: CSPVDRGRSGSYNEQFF. The CDR3 DNA follows: TGCAGCCCCGTTGACAGGGGGCGAAGCGGCTCCTACAATGAGCAGTTCTTC.

The rearrangement joins TRBV2 to TRBJ2-7; D is undetermined. Deletions cut 6 bases from V and 2 bases from J, with 14 bases between. The CDR3 totals 14 residues. CDR1 and CDR2 from the germline V gene are SNHLY and FYNNEI. The CDR3, as DNA: TGTGCCAGCAGCGCCTGGACGGAACCCTACGAGCAGTACTTC. Protein sequence: CASSAWTEPYEQYF.

J is TRBJ1-6 and V is TRBV6-4; D is possibly TRBD1 (6 bases). The CDR3 loop spans 13 amino acids. Per germline, CDR1 MRHNA and CDR2 SNTAGT. Trimming removed 8 bases at V and 9 bases at J, with 14 bases between. CDR3 region: CASSQGPSSPLHF. The CDR3 bases are TGTGCCAGCTCACAGGGCCCAAGTTCACCCCTCCACTTT.

The chain has TRBV7-2 and TRBJ2-7; D is possibly TRBD1 (6 bases). Germline values: CDR1 SGHTA, CDR2 FQGNSA. The CDR3 consists of 15 residues. V lost 4 bases and J 3 bases, leaving 16 bases between the germline ends. Here the CDR3 DNA reads TGTGCCAGCAGCTCCTCACAGGGTCCGGGCTACGAGCAGTACTTC. It encodes CASSSSQGPGYEQYF.

This clone was counted only a few times. The rearrangement joins TRBV28 to TRBJ1-2, with D tentatively TRBD1 (5 bases). Trimming removed 7 bases at V and 0 bases at J, with 15 bases between. The CDR3 is 15 residues long. From germline, CDR1 is MDHEN and CDR2 SYDVKM. The CDR3: CASTPLGGSNYGYTF. CDR3 DNA: TGTGCCAGCACCCCCTTGGGGGGATCTAACTATGGCTACACCTTC.

The sample holds one count of this clone. The chain links TRBV4-1 to TRBJ2-7, with D possibly matching TRBD1 (6 bases). The CDR3 sequence is 16 residues long. V lost 0 bases to trimming and J lost 3 bases, with 15 bases between them. Germline CDR1 and CDR2: MGHRA and YSYEKL. CDR3 sequence reads: CASSQDPRTGNYEQYF. CDR3 nucleotide sequence: TGCGCCAGCAGCCAAGACCCACGAACAGGGAACTACGAGCAGTACTTC.

The rearrangement joins TRBV6-6 to TRBJ2-2; D unclear. The CDR3 is made up of 14 amino acids. Germline V lookup: CDR1 MNHNY, CDR2 SVGAGI (reference sequence). The V gene lost 7 bases and the J gene lost 6 bases, with 15 bases spanning the gap. DNA of the CDR3: TGTGCCAGCACCCCTTTTCCTCGAGCCGGGGAGCTGTTTTTT. Its protein product is CASTPFPRAGELFF.